Sequencing of this T cell receptor (beta chain) was carried out in a study of blood T cell repertoires in COVID-19. About the study: The samples span acute and convalescent COVID-19 from the United States, Italy and Spain.

TCRdb's table, derived via immunoSEQ multiplex PCR, lists solely in-frame clones and lacks some. This sample has 300,000 to 350,000 clones, with approximately 88% found just once. V was cut by 6 bases and J by 8 bases, with 10 bases left in between. The CDR3 consists of 10 residues. Germline-derived CDR1 and CDR2 are DFQATT and SNEGSKA (reference sequence). This clonotype originated in a man aged 25 to 40 with COVID-19, enrolled during active disease. This chain links TRBV20-1 with TRBJ1-2; D is unclear. What was sequenced was peripheral blood. The CDR3 is CSALSSGYTF. As DNA, the CDR3 is TGCAGTGCCCTATCATCCGGCTACACCTTC.